The 13 T cell receptor beta chains below come from one sample, sequenced in a study of CDR3 diversity in severe acne. One entry per CDR3 protein, called by TCRdb with MiXCR from the PCR reads. The sample includes approximately 97,000 distinct CDR3 sequences, 51% of them seen just once. Input material: blood. The receptors shown here come from a male donor with acne.

V gene TRBV3-1 combines with J gene TRBJ1-1, with 10 bases aligning to TRBD1. CDR1 LGHDT and CDR2 YNNKEL come from the germline V gene (reference sequence). Unmatched junction bases numbered 8, after V lost 4 bases and J lost 0 bases. This CDR3 is built from 17 residues. This CDR3 is CASSRRTGGIMNTEAFF. DNA for the CDR3: TGTGCCAGCAGCCGGCGGACAGGGGGGATCATGAACACTGAAGCTTTCTTT.

The chain carries TRBV19 and TRBJ2-5; the D call may be TRBD1 or TRBD2 (5 bases each). Looked up from germline, CDR1 is LNHDA and CDR2 is SQIVND (reference sequence). CDR3 length equals 14 residues. The V end was cut by 6 bases, the J end by 0 bases, with 11 bases between. CDR3 coding DNA: TGTGCCAGTAGGAGGGGCACGTACCAAGAGACCCAGTACTTC. It translates to CASRRGTYQETQYF.

The V call is TRBV28, the J call TRBJ1-2, with D uncertain. With 6 bases removed from V and 5 bases from J, the gap between germline ends came to 13 bases. This CDR3 comprises 13 residues. CDR1 is MDHEN and CDR2 is SYDVKM in the germline V gene. Here the CDR3 DNA reads TGTGCCAGCAGCCTAGGTCCTGTATATGGCTACACCTTC. It translates to CASSLGPVYGYTF.

This clonotype was recorded at least ten times. The chain carries TRBV20-1 and TRBJ2-7; TRBD1 aligns across 8 bases. J was trimmed by 6 bases and V by 4 bases; bases with no gene match: 5. CDR1 is DFQATT and CDR2 is SNEGSKA in the germline V gene (reference sequence). The CDR3 is 12 amino acids. CDR3 sequence: CSANRGAGEQYF. The CDR3 DNA reads TGCAGTGCTAACAGGGGGGCTGGCGAGCAGTACTTC.

This chain connects TRBV10-2 to TRBJ2-7, with D possibly TRBD2 on 6 matching bases. The CDR3 has 16 residues. The germline V and J ends were trimmed by 5 bases and 0 bases, with 17 bases remaining between them. Per germline, CDR1 WSHSY and CDR2 SAAADI. For the CDR3, the DNA is TGCGCCAGCAGTCCCATGGTTAGCGGCCACTCCTACGAGCAGTACTTC. This codes for CASSPMVSGHSYEQYF.

V and J are TRBV7-8 and TRBJ1-1, with TRBD1 identical over 8 bases. V gave up 5 bases and J gave up 0 bases; unmatched junction bases: 14. This CDR3 spans 18 amino acids. CDR1 is SGHVS and CDR2 is FQNEAQ in the germline V gene. The DNA for the CDR3 is TGTGCCAGCAGCAAGCCGGCCAGGACAGGGCCTTTGAACACTGAAGCTTTCTTT. Amino acids: CASSKPARTGPLNTEAFF. Full variable domain (outside the CDR3, taken from reference TRBV7-8 and TRBJ1-1): GAGVSQSPRYKVAKRGQDVALRCDPISGHVSLFWYQQALGQGPEFLTYFQNEAQLDKSGLPSDRFFAERPEGSVSTLKIQRTQQEDSAVYLCASSKPARTGPLNTEAFFGQGTRLTVV.

CDR3 in DNA: TGCAGTGCTAGAGATGTAACTAGCGGGAGGGCAGTTAGCACCGGGGAGCTGTTTTTT. Translation: CSARDVTSGRAVSTGELFF. V and J are TRBV20-1 and TRBJ2-2; 13 bases match TRBD2. Trimming took 0 bases from V and 4 from J; bases not matched to a gene: 11. Germline-derived CDR1 and CDR2 are DFQATT and SNEGSKA (reference sequence). The CDR3 has 19 amino acids.

The chain has TRBV11-2 and TRBJ2-7, with 10 bases that match TRBD1. The CDR3 consists of 14 residues. Losses at the gene ends were 5 bases for V and 2 bases for J; bases not matched to a gene: 3. The germline CDR1 and CDR2 sequences are SGHAT and FQNNGV. The CDR3 coding sequence is TGTGCCAGCAGCGGGGACAGGGGCACCTACGAGCAGTACTTC. Translating it yields CASSGDRGTYEQYF.

J is TRBJ1-1 and V is TRBV10-3; 7 bases are shared with TRBD1. The germline V gene has CDR1 ENHRY and CDR2 SYGVKD. The ends lost 10 bases at V and 3 bases at J; junction bases unmatched: 11. This CDR3 region has 14 residues. CDR3 sequence (DNA): TGTGCCAGCAGCTCCGGGACAGCCTACACTGAAGCTTTCTTT. Its translation is CASSSGTAYTEAFF.

This clonotype was seen more than once but under ten times. This sequence joins TRBV2 and TRBJ2-7, with 7 nucleotides matching TRBD2. The germline V gene has CDR1 SNHLY and CDR2 FYNNEI. Trimming removed 3 bases from V and 9 bases from J; junction bases left unmatched: 5. The CDR3 runs to 12 residues. As DNA, the CDR3 is TGTGCCAGCAGTGAGAGCGGGAAAGGGCAGTACTTC. This translates into CASSESGKGQYF.

This clonotype was counted many times. The chain joins TRBV6-2 or TRBV6-3 to TRBJ2-5; 7 nucleotides align to TRBD2. The V gene's germline CDR1 is MNHEY and CDR2 SVGEGT. The CDR3 spans 14 residues. V dropped 7 bases and J dropped 5; count of bases not matched to a gene: 10. CDR3 in DNA: TGTGCCAGCAACAACGGACTAGTCTACGAGACCCAGTACTTC. Translation: CASNNGLVYETQYF.

The chain carries TRBV7-3 and TRBJ1-1, with 8 bases matching TRBD1. Trimming took 5 bases from V and 6 from J; bases not matched to a gene: 5. Germline CDR1 reads SGHTA; CDR2 reads FQGTGA. The CDR3 has 13 amino acids. The CDR3 DNA sequence: TGTGCCAGCAGCGTGGACAGGGCATCTGAAGCTTTCTTT. Protein product: CASSVDRASEAFF.

V usage is TRBV29-1 and J usage is TRBJ1-2; no clear D gene. CDR1 and CDR2 (germline): SQVTM, ANQGSEA. The CDR3 has 14 residues. V dropped 4 bases and J dropped 4 bases, with 16 bases sitting between them. CDR3 protein: CSVGERERGYGYTF. As DNA, the CDR3 is TGCAGCGTTGGGGAAAGGGAGCGCGGCTATGGCTACACCTTC.